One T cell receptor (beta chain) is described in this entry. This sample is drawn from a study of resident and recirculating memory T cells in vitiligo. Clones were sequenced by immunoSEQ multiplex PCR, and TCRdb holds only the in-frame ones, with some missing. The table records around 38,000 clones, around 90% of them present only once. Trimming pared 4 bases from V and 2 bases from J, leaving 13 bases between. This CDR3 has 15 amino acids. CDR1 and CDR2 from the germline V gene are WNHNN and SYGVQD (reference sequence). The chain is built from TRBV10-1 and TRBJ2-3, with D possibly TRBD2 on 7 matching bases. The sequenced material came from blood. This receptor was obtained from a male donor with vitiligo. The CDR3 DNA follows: TGCGCCAGCAGTGTAGGGGGGGGATCCACAGATACGCAGTATTTT. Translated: CASSVGGGSTDTQYF.